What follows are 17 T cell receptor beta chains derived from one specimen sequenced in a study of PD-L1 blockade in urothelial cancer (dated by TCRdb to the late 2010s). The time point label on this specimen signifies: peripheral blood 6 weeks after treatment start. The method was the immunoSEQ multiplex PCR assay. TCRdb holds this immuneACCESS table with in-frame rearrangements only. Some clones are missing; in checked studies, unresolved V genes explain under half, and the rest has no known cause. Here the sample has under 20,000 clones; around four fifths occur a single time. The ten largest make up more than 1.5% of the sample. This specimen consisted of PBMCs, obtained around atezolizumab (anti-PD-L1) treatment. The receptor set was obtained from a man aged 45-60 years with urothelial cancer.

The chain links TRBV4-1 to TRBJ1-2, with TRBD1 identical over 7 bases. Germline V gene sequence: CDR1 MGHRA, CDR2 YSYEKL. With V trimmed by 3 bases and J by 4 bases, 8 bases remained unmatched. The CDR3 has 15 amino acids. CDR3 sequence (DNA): TGCGCCAGCAGCCAGCAACCGGGACAGTTCTATGGCTACACCTTC. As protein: CASSQQPGQFYGYTF.

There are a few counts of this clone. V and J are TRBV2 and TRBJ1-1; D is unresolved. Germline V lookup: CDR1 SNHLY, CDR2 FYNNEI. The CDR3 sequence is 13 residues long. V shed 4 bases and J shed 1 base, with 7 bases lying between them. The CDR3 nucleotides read TGTGCCAGCAGTGCTTTAGAGAACACTGAAGCTTTCTTT. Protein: CASSALENTEAFF. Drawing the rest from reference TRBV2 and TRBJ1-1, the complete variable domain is EPEVTQTPSHQVTQMGQEVILRCVPISNHLYFYWYRQILGQKVEFLVSFYNNEISEKSEIFDDQFSVERPDGSNFTLKIRSTKLEDSAMYFCASSALENTEAFFGQGTRLTVV.

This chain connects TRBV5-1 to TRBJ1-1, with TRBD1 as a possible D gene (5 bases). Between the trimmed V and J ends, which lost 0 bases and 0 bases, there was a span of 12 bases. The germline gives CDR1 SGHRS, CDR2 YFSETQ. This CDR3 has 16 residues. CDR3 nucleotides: TGCGCCAGCAGCTTGGGATGGACGGGGGTGAACACTGAAGCTTTCTTT. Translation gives CASSLGWTGVNTEAFF.

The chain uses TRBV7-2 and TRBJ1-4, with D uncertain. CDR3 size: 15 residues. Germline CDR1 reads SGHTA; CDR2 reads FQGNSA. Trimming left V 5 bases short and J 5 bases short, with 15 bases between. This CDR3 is CASSPRHRLNEKLFF. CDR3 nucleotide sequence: TGTGCCAGCAGCCCCCGGCACAGATTAAATGAAAAACTGTTTTTT.

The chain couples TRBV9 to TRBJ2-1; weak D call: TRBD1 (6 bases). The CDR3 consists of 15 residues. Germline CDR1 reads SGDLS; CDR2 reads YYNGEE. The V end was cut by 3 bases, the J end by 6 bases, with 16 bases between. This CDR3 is CASSAYWTVLNEQFF. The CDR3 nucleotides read TGTGCCAGCAGCGCCTATTGGACAGTACTCAATGAGCAGTTCTTC.

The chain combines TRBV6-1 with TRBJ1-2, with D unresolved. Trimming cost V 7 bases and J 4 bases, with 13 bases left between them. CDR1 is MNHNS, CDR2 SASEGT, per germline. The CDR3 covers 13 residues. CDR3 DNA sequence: TGTGCCAGCATACGCTCCCAGGTCTATGGCTACACCTTC. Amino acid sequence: CASIRSQVYGYTF.

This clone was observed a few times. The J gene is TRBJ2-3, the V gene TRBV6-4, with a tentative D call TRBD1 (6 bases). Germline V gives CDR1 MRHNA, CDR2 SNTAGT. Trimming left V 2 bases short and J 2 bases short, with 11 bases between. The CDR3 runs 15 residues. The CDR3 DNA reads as TGTGCCAGCAGTGACGCTTCAGGGGCCACAGATACGCAGTATTTT. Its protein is CASSDASGATDTQYF.

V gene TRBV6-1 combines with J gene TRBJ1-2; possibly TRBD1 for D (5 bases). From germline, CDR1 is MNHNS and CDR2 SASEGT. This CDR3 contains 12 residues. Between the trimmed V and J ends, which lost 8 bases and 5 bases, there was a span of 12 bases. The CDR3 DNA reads TGTGCCAGCGTAGGGGACTATTATGGCTACACCTTC. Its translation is CASVGDYYGYTF.

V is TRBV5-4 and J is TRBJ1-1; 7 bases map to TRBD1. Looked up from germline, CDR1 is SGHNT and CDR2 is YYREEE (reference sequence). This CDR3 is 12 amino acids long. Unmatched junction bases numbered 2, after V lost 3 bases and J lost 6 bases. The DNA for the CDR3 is TGTGCCAGCAGCTCAGGGGGACCTGAAGCTTTCTTT. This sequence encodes CASSSGGPEAFF.

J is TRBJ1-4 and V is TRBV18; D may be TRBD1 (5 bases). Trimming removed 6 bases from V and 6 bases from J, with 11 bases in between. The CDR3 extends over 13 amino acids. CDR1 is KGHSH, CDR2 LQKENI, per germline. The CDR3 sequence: CASSWARDEKLFF. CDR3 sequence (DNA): TGTGCCAGCTCTTGGGCCAGGGATGAAAAACTGTTTTTT.

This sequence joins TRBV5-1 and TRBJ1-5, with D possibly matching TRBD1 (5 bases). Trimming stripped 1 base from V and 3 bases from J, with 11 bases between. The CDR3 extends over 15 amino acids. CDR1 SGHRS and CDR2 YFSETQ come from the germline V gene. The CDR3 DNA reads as TGCGCCAGCAGCTTGACAGGAGCCTTCAATCAGCCCCAGCATTTT. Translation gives CASSLTGAFNQPQHF.

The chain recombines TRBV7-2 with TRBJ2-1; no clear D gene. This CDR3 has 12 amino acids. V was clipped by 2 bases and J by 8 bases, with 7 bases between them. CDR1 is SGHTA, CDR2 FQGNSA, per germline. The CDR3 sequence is CASSLTTDEQFF. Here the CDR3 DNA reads TGTGCCAGCAGCTTAACTACCGATGAGCAGTTCTTC.

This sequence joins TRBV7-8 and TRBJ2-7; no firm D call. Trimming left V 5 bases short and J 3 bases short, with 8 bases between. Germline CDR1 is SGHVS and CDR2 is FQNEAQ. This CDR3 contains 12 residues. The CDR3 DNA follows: TGTGCCAGCAGCCCTCACAGCTACGAGCAGTACTTC. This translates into CASSPHSYEQYF.

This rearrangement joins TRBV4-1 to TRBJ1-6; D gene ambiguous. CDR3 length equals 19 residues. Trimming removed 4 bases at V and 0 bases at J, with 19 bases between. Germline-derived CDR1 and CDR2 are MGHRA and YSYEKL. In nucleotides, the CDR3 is TGCGCCAGCAGCCGCAGAGGAGGACGCGAGGGCTCCTATAATTCACCCCTCCACTTT. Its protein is CASSRRGGREGSYNSPLHF.

CDR3 sequence reads: CASSMFGLSSSYEQYF. In DNA form, the CDR3 reads TGTGCCAGTAGTATGTTTGGACTATCGAGCTCCTACGAGCAGTACTTC. The chain combines TRBV19 with TRBJ2-7; the D gene is possibly TRBD2 (6 bases). The CDR3 has 16 residues. Germline CDR1 and CDR2: LNHDA and SQIVND (reference sequence). V shed 3 bases and J shed 0 bases, with 15 bases lying between them.

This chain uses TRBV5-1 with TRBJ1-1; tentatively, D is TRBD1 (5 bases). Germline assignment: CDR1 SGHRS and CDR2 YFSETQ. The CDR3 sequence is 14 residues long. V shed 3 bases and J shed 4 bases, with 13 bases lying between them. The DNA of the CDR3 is TGCGCCAGCAGCTCCTACGGGGGTATCACTGAAGCTTTCTTT. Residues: CASSSYGGITEAFF. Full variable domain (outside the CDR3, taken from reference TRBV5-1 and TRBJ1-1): KAGVTQTPRYLIKTRGQQVTLSCSPISGHRSVSWYQQTPGQGLQFLFEYFSETQRNKGNFPGRFSGRQFSNSRSEMNVSTLELGDSALYLCASSSYGGITEAFFGQGTRLTVV.

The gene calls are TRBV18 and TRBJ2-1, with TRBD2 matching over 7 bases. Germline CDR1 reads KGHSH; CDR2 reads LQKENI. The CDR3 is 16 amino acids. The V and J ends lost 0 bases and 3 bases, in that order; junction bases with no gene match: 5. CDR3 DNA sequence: TGTGCCAGCTCACCACCGGGAGGGGTCGTCTACAATGAGCAGTTCTTC. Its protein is CASSPPGGVVYNEQFF.